The present entry profiles one TCR beta chain with its context. Its specificity is unknown. The data are from a study of vaccination and CD4 T cells after COVID-19. Sequencing of DNA taken from cultured CD4+ T cells relied on the Oncomine TCR Beta short-read assay. TCRdb ran MiXCR on the PCR reads and lists one entry per CDR3 protein. Among roughly 13,000 distinct CDR3 sequences listed, roughly 60% were seen once. Trimming cost V 5 bases and J 2 bases, with 15 bases left between them. CDR1 is SGHTA and CDR2 is FQGNSA in the germline V gene. CDR3 length equals 16 residues. The treatment denotes: roughly ten-day PBMC culture with coronavirus spike peptide pools or control peptides (ViraFEST assay). PCR tests turned positive between March and December 2020, before US Alpha, Beta and Delta variants. Peptide pools at roughly 11 ug/ml stimulated under 2.5 million PBMCs per well with 10 IU/ml IL-2.

This clonotype was sampled from a human donor who had recovered from COVID-19. The chain is built from TRBV7-2 and TRBJ2-2, with D possibly matching TRBD2 (5 bases). The specimen sequenced was CD4+ T cells from blood, cultured in vitro. The CDR3 bases are TGTGCCAGCAGCCCCCAACCCGGGATCAACACCGGGGAGCTGTTTTTT. This gives the protein CASSPQPGINTGELFF.